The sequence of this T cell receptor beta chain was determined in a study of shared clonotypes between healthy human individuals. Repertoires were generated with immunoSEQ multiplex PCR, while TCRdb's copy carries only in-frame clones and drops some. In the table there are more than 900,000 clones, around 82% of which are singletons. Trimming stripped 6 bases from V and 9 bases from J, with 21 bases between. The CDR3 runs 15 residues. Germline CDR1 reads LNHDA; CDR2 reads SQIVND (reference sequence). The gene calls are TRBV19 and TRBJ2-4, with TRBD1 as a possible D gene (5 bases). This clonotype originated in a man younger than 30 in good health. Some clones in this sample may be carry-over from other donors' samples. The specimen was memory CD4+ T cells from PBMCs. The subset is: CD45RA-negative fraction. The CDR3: CASSDLTVPRGIQYF. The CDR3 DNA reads TGTGCCAGTAGCGACTTGACAGTACCAAGGGGCATTCAGTACTTC.